The 27 T cell receptor beta chains listed next were all sequenced from one sample in a study of T cells in Graves' hyperthyroidism and ophthalmopathy. Amplified regions were TCR beta CDR3 sequences from RNA transcripts. Primed by the HTBI set, a first-round RT-PCR was run on the TCR CDR3. TCRdb recomputed calls from the multiplex PCR reads with MiXCR, one row per CDR3 protein. This repertoire shows around 570,000 distinct CDR3 sequences, about 20% found once; its top ten account for approximately 50%. The sample taken for sequencing was blood. These receptors originate from a man in his forties with Graves' ophthalmopathy.

The rearrangement links TRBV20-1 to TRBJ1-2, with D possibly matching TRBD1 (6 bases). The germline CDR1 and CDR2 sequences are DFQATT and SNEGSKA (reference sequence). The V end lost 5 bases, the J end lost 0 bases, and 19 bases lay between the germline ends. The CDR3 runs 16 residues. This CDR3 reads CSAFYNRDIANYGYTF. The CDR3 DNA is TGCAGTGCTTTCTACAACCGGGACATAGCTAACTATGGCTACACCTTC.

This clonotype was observed a few times. The genes are TRBV29-1 and TRBJ2-5; weak D call: TRBD1 (6 bases). Germline V CDR1 and CDR2: SQVTM, ANQGSEA. V was shortened by 2 bases and J by 5 bases, with 9 bases between the two germline ends. The CDR3 has 12 amino acids. CDR3 bases: TGCAGCGTTGAACAGGGGTGGGAGACCCAGTACTTC. This translates into CSVEQGWETQYF.

CDR3 bases: TGTGCCACCAGCAGAGAAATGGGGATCAACTACGAGCAGTACTTC. It specifies CATSREMGINYEQYF. The J gene is TRBJ2-7, the V gene TRBV15; the D is unclear. V gave up 0 bases and J gave up 3 bases, with 12 bases separating them. CDR1 and CDR2 from the germline V gene are LNHNV and YYDKDF (reference sequence). The CDR3 length is 15 residues.

The rearrangement uses TRBV12-3 or TRBV12-4 and TRBJ2-5, with TRBD2 matching over 12 bases. There are 17 residues in the CDR3. The V gene end was trimmed by 4 bases and the J gene end by 2 bases; junction bases not matched to a gene: 8. The CDR3 region is CASSSIGLAGIQETQYF. DNA for the CDR3: TGTGCCAGCAGTTCCATCGGACTAGCGGGGATTCAAGAGACCCAGTACTTC.

This clonotype came up many times. The chain is built from TRBV27 and TRBJ2-5; D is uncertain. V dropped 5 bases and J dropped 1 base, with 8 bases sitting between them. This CDR3 contains 13 residues. Germline V gene sequence: CDR1 MNHEY, CDR2 SMNVEV (reference sequence). The CDR3 DNA follows: TGTGCCAGCAGTCCCCGGACCCAAGAGACCCAGTACTTC. It yields the protein CASSPRTQETQYF.

This clonotype was detected ten times or more. The chain carries TRBV6-1 and TRBJ2-7; no clear D gene. V was cut by 2 bases and J by 13 bases, with 15 bases left in between. In germline, CDR1 is MNHNS, CDR2 SASEGT. The CDR3 spans 12 residues. The DNA of the CDR3 is TGTGCCAGCAGTGAACCGAAGGGTGAGGAATACTTC. Protein: CASSEPKGEEYF.

In its sample, this clonotype ranks as medium-sized. The CDR3 here is CASSLDGRIYNTQYF. Written as DNA, the CDR3 is TGTGCCAGCAGCTTAGACGGGAGGATTTACAATACGCAGTATTTT. The chain recombines TRBV11-2 with TRBJ2-3, with 7 bases fitting TRBD2. The CDR3 loop spans 15 amino acids. Looked up from germline, CDR1 is SGHAT and CDR2 is FQNNGV. V was clipped by 0 bases and J by 7 bases; unmatched bases: 7.

The rearrangement uses TRBV7-9 and TRBJ2-2; D is uncertain. Germline CDR1 reads SEHNR; CDR2 reads FQNEAQ (reference sequence). The CDR3 sequence is 13 residues long. With 5 bases removed from V and 6 bases from J, the gap between germline ends came to 10 bases. The CDR3 protein is CASSPLSSGELFF. CDR3 nucleotides: TGTGCCAGCAGCCCCTTAAGCTCCGGGGAGCTGTTTTTT.

The CDR3 coding sequence is TGTGCCAGCACGAAACTAGCGGGGGGTGCAGATACGCAGTATTTT. Translated, it gives CASTKLAGGADTQYF. The chain couples TRBV2 to TRBJ2-3, with 12 bases identical to TRBD2. The CDR3 runs to 15 residues. Germline V gene sequence: CDR1 SNHLY, CDR2 FYNNEI. V dropped 7 bases and J dropped 4; count of bases not matched to a gene: 6.

This clonotype was detected only a few times. The chain uses TRBV30 and TRBJ2-3, with D perhaps TRBD2 (5 bases). CDR1 is GTSNPN and CDR2 is SVGIG in the germline V gene (reference sequence). With 5 bases removed from V and 2 bases from J, the gap between germline ends came to 14 bases. This CDR3 comprises 14 residues. The CDR3 region has the DNA TGTGCCTGGGGACTTCGCCTCATCACAGATACGCAGTATTTT. This codes for CAWGLRLITDTQYF.

This clonotype was seen only a few times. The gene calls are TRBV19 and TRBJ1-1; the match to TRBD1 covers 7 bases. Germline V gene data show CDR1 as LNHDA and CDR2 as SQIVND (reference sequence). The length of the CDR3 is 16 residues. With 7 bases clipped from V and 1 base from J, the junction kept 12 bases outside the gene matches. The CDR3: CASTHQGGGQNTEAFF. Here the CDR3 DNA reads TGTGCCAGTACCCATCAGGGAGGGGGCCAGAACACTGAAGCTTTCTTT.

This clonotype was seen a few times. The V gene is TRBV6-1, the J gene TRBJ1-4; D may be TRBD1 (5 bases). Trimming shortened V by 3 bases and J by 8 bases, and 16 bases separated the two germline ends. CDR1 is MNHNS and CDR2 is SASEGT in the germline V gene. The length of the CDR3 is 15 residues. The CDR3 nucleotides read TGTGCCAGCAGTGAGCTAGACAGCAGGCGAGAAAAACTGTTTTTT. This gives the protein CASSELDSRREKLFF.

The rearrangement uses TRBV20-1 and TRBJ2-2; 7 bases map to TRBD2. The V gene end was trimmed by 1 base and the J gene end by 4 bases; junction bases not matched to a gene: 0. The CDR3 length is 13 residues. Germline V gene data show CDR1 as DFQATT and CDR2 as SNEGSKA (reference sequence). The CDR3 region is CSARVAGTGELFF. The CDR3 coding sequence is TGCAGTGCTAGAGTAGCGGGCACCGGGGAGCTGTTTTTT.

The V and J genes are TRBV3-1 and TRBJ2-1; weak D call: TRBD2 (6 bases). V was cut by 1 base and J by 10 bases, with 23 bases left in between. The germline V gene encodes CDR1 LGHDT and CDR2 YNNKEL (reference sequence). This CDR3 contains 17 residues. The CDR3 DNA reads as TGTGCCAGCAGCCAAGTGACTTGGACCGCTACTGGGGGGGAGCAGTTCTTC. Translated, it gives CASSQVTWTATGGEQFF.

This clonotype was counted once. One end of the junction varies from germline; a read error may be responsible. This chain joins TRBV20-1 and TRBJ2-7; D possibly uses TRBD1 or TRBD2 (5 bases each). Germline CDR1 is DFQATT and CDR2 is SNEGSKA (reference sequence). The CDR3 sequence is 13 residues long. This CDR3 is CGSRTGPTYEQCF. For the CDR3, the DNA is TGCGGGAGTCGAACGGGACCTACCTACGAGCAGTGCTTC.

The sample holds a few counts of this clonotype. This sequence joins TRBV6-1 and TRBJ2-1; 11 nucleotides agree with TRBD2. Losses at the gene ends were 5 bases for V and 3 bases for J; bases not matched to a gene: 6. The germline V gene has CDR1 MNHNS and CDR2 SASEGT. The CDR3 runs to 16 residues. In DNA form, the CDR3 reads TGTGCCAGCAGTCCAATAGCGGGGGGGCACTACAATGAGCAGTTCTTC. Translating it yields CASSPIAGGHYNEQFF.

Ten or more counts support this clonotype. The rearrangement joins TRBV18 to TRBJ2-3, with 9 nucleotides matching TRBD1. V was pared by 3 bases and J by 2 bases, with 6 bases of the junction left unmatched. The germline gives CDR1 KGHSH, CDR2 LQKENI. The CDR3 is 16 residues long. The CDR3 nucleotides read TGTGCCAGCTCACCTCCCGGGACAGGGAACACAGATACGCAGTATTTT. Translated, it gives CASSPPGTGNTDTQYF.

This clonotype was counted many times. The V call is TRBV11-2, the J call TRBJ2-1; 11 nucleotides match TRBD2. The CDR3 has 15 residues. The V gene's germline CDR1 is SGHAT and CDR2 FQNNGV. V trimming: 5 bases; J trimming: 7 bases; junction bases outside the gene matches: 7. CDR3 loop: CASSALAGVKNEQFF. CDR3 in DNA: TGTGCCAGCAGCGCACTAGCGGGAGTTAAAAATGAGCAGTTCTTC.

This clonotype was seen repeatedly, ten times or more. The chain has TRBV20-1 and TRBJ2-5; 8 bases map to TRBD2. The V gene's germline CDR1 is DFQATT and CDR2 SNEGSKA (reference sequence). This CDR3 has 16 amino acids. With 6 bases clipped from V and 4 bases from J, the junction kept 16 bases outside the gene matches. CDR3 bases: TGCAGTGCCAACCCTTTCGGGGGGGCGGGTCGAGAGACCCAGTACTTC. This gives the protein CSANPFGGAGRETQYF.

The rearrangement joins TRBV6-2 or TRBV6-3 to TRBJ2-1; D remains unclear. Germline values: CDR1 MNHEY, CDR2 SVGEGT. CDR3 length: 12 residues. V lost 7 bases and J 4 bases, leaving 8 bases between the germline ends. DNA for the CDR3: TGTGCCAGCACCTACACGTACAATGAGCAGTTCTTC. It is translated as CASTYTYNEQFF.

This chain links TRBV6-2 or TRBV6-3 with TRBJ1-5; D possibly corresponds to TRBD1 (5 bases). The CDR3 contains 17 residues. Trimming pared 8 bases from V and 0 bases from J, leaving 20 bases between. The germline CDR1 and CDR2 sequences are MNHEY and SVGEGT. Here the CDR3 reads CASCPLEGSYSNQPQHF. In nucleotides, the CDR3 is TGTGCCAGCTGCCCCCTCGAGGGGTCATATAGCAATCAGCCCCAGCATTTT.

This clonotype has ten or more counts. V gene TRBV6-1 combines with J gene TRBJ2-5; possible D gene TRBD2, 6 bases. The CDR3 contains 15 residues. Germline CDR1 MNHNS, CDR2 SASEGT. Between the trimmed V and J ends, which lost 1 base and 4 bases, there was a span of 13 bases. The CDR3 nucleotides read TGTGCCAGCAGTGAAGAGTCGGGAGTCCGAGAGACCCAGTACTTC. Translating gives CASSEESGVRETQYF.

On this clonotype itself: A much bigger clone sits one base away, suggesting this may be a read error. The rearrangement uses TRBV20-1 and TRBJ2-7; 9 nucleotides match TRBD2. Germline CDR1 and CDR2: DFQATT and SNEGSKA (reference sequence). The CDR3 covers 14 residues. This CDR3 is CSAIFSGGIYGQYF. In nucleotides, the CDR3 is TGCAGTGCCATCTTTAGCGGGGGAATTTACGGGCAGTACTTC.

The rearrangement joins TRBV5-5 to TRBJ2-4; 8 bases match TRBD1. Per the germline V gene, CDR1 is SGHKS and CDR2 is YYEKEE (reference sequence). The CDR3 spans 15 residues. V gave up 0 bases and J gave up 8 bases; unmatched junction bases: 7. CDR3 nucleotide sequence: TGTGCCAGCAGCTTGGTTTGGACAGGGAGAGACATTCAGTACTTC. Translated, it gives CASSLVWTGRDIQYF.

The chain is built from TRBV5-1 and TRBJ2-7; a weak D match, TRBD2 (5 bases). Germline V gene data show CDR1 as SGHRS and CDR2 as YFSETQ. The CDR3 contains 17 residues. Trimming shortened V by 0 bases and J by 3 bases, and 19 bases separated the two germline ends. The CDR3 is CASSLVDPGSQVYEQYF. In DNA, the CDR3 is TGCGCCAGCAGCTTGGTGGATCCGGGATCCCAAGTCTACGAGCAGTACTTC.

This clonotype came up a few times. The genes are TRBV18 and TRBJ2-2, with D tentatively TRBD2 (6 bases). Per the germline V gene, CDR1 is KGHSH and CDR2 is LQKENI. The CDR3 has 14 residues. With 3 bases removed from V and 7 bases from J, the gap between germline ends came to 12 bases. Here the CDR3 DNA reads TGTGCCAGCTCACCCGGGAGCCTTTTCGGGGAGCTGTTTTTT. Amino acids: CASSPGSLFGELFF.

J is TRBJ1-6 and V is TRBV6-2 or TRBV6-3, with 7 bases identical to TRBD1. CDR1 and CDR2 (germline): MNHEY, SVGEGT. V dropped 6 bases and J dropped 7; count of bases not matched to a gene: 9. The CDR3 has 15 amino acids. The CDR3 loop reads CASRPRDSTNSPLHF. CDR3 in DNA: TGTGCCAGCAGACCCCGGGACAGTACGAATTCACCCCTCCACTTT.